This TCR beta chain stems from a study of blood T cell repertoires in COVID-19. Whole-study context: The United States, Italy and Spain provided the acute and convalescent COVID-19 samples.

V shed 7 bases, J shed 1 base, and the junction held 3 bases outside the gene matches. Germline CDR1 MNHEY, CDR2 SMNVEV (reference sequence). The CDR3 sequence is 14 residues long. Original handling: Cell counts per sample came from amplifying reference gene primers. Produced via immunoSEQ multiplex PCR; TCRdb's table is partial and in-frame only. Clone size and the V and J calls come from that table; the DNA yielded D and trimming. The sample lists tens of thousands of clones, around 88% occurring once. In assigning cohorts, the study relied on participant-reported clinical history. Sequenced input: PBMCs or T cells enriched from blood (not recorded which). The receptor was isolated from a woman in her fifties or sixties with acute COVID-19. V is TRBV27 and J is TRBJ2-3; 9 bases match TRBD2. The CDR3 DNA sequence: TGTGCCAGCAAGGGCGGGAGGGGCACAGATACGCAGTATTTT. Translating it yields CASKGGRGTDTQYF.